The TCR beta chain described here comes from a study of tumor-infiltrating lymphocytes in oesophageal squamous cell carcinoma. This clonotype was counted only a few times. Because it lacks the conserved phenylalanine or tryptophan at the end, this CDR3 is likely a read error. The DNA is omitted, as the CDR3 cannot be located on it reliably, and the CDR3 follows TCRdb's listing. Via MiXCR, TCRdb re-called the PCR reads, giving one row per CDR3 protein. The profile covers some 6,200 distinct CDR3 sequences, with over 12% appearing a single time and around 20% taken by the ten largest. The CDR3 length is 19 residues, termini included.

The chain uses TRBV12-3 or TRBV12-4 and TRBJ2-7; the DNA was not used to check the table's D call, TRBD2. This receptor was taken from a male donor with esophageal squamous cell carcinoma. The sequencing sample was made of normal esophageal tissue next to the tumor. The CDR3 sequence is CASTSVGRGAGALRYTFGS.